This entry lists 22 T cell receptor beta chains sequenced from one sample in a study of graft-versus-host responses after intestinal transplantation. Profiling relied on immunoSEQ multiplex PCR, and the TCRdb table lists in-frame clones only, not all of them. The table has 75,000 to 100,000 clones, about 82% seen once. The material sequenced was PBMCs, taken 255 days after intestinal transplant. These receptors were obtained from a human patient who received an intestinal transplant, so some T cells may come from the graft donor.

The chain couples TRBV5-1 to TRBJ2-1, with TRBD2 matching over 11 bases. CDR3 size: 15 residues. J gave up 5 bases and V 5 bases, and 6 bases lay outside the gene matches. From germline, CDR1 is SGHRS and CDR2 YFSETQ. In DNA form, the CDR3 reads TGCGCCAGCAGGCAGACTAGCGGGATAGACAATGAGCAGTTCTTC. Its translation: CASRQTSGIDNEQFF.

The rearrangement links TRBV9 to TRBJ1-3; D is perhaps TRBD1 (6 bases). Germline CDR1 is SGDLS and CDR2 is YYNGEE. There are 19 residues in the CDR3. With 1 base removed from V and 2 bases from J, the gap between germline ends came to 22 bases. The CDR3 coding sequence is TGTGCCAGCAGCGTACGGTGGGACAAGACAAACAAAGCTGGAAACACCATATATTTT. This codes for CASSVRWDKTNKAGNTIYF.

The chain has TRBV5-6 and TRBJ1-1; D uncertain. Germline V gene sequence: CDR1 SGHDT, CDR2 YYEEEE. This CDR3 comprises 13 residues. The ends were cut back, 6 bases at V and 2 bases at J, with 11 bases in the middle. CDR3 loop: CASTFTRNTEAFF. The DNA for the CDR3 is TGTGCCAGCACCTTCACGAGAAACACTGAAGCTTTCTTT.

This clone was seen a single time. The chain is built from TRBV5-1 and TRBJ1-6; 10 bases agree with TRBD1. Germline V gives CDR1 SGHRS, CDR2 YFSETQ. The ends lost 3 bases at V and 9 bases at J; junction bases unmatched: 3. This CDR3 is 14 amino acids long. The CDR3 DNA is TGCGCCAGCAGCTCACGGACAGGGGGTTCACCCCTCCACTTT. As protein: CASSSRTGGSPLHF.

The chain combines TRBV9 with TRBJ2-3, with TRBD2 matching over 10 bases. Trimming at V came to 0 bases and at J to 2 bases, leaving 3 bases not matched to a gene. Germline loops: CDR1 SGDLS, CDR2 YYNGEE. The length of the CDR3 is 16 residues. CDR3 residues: CASSVDGLADTDTQYF. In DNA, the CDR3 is TGTGCCAGCAGCGTAGATGGACTAGCGGACACAGATACGCAGTATTTT.

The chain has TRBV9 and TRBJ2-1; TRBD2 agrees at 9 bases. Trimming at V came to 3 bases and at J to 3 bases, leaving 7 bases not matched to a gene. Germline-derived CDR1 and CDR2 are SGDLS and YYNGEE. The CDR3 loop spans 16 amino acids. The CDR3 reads CASSAAGTSSYNEQFF. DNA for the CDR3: TGTGCCAGCAGCGCCGCCGGGACTAGCAGCTACAATGAGCAGTTCTTC.

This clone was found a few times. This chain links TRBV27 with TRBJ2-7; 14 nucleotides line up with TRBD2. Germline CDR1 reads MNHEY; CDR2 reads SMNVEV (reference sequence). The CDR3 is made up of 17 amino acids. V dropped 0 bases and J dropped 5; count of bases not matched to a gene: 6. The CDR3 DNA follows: TGTGCCAGCAGTTTATCGACTAGCGGGAGGGCCCCAAACGAGCAGTACTTC. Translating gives CASSLSTSGRAPNEQYF.

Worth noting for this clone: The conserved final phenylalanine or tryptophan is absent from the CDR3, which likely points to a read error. This chain's CDR3 is CASSGVVPRQGGYGYTL. CDR3 DNA sequence: TGTGCCAGCAGCGGAGTAGTCCCTAGGCAGGGCGGCTATGGCTACACCCTC. The chain links TRBV9 to TRBJ1-2; D is possibly TRBD1 (5 bases). This CDR3 spans 17 amino acids. Deletions cut 3 bases from V and 4 bases from J, with 22 bases between. Looked up from germline, CDR1 is SGDLS and CDR2 is YYNGEE.

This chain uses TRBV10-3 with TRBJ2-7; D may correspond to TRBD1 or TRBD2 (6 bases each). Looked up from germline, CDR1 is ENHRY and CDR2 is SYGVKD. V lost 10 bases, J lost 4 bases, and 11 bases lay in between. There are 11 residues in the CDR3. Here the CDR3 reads CASGTPYEQYV. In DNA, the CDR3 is TGTGCCAGCGGGACACCTTACGAGCAGTACGTC.

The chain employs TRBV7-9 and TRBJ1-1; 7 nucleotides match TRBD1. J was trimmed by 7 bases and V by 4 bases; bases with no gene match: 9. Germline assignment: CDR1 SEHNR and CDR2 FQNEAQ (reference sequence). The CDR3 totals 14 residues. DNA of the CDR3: TGTGCCAGCAGCTCCTACAGGGGTGGCGGTGAAGCTTTCTTT. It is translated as CASSSYRGGGEAFF.

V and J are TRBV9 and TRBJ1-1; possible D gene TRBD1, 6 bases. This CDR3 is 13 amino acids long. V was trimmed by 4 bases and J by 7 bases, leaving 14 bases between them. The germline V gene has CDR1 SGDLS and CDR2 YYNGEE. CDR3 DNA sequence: TGTGCCAGCAGCCTCCAAATCAGGGGTGAAGCTTTCTTT. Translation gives CASSLQIRGEAFF.

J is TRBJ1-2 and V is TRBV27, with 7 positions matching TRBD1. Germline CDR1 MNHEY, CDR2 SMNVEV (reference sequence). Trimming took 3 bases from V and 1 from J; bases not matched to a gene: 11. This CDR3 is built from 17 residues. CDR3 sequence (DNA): TGTGCCAGCAGTTTTCGCTCAACGGGACAGCTTAACTATGGCTACACCTTC. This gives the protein CASSFRSTGQLNYGYTF.

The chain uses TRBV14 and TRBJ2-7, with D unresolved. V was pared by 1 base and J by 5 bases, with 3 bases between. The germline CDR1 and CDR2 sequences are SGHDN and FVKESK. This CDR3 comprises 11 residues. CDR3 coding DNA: TGTGCCAGCAGCCAAGGCCACGAGCAGTACTTC. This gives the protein CASSQGHEQYF.

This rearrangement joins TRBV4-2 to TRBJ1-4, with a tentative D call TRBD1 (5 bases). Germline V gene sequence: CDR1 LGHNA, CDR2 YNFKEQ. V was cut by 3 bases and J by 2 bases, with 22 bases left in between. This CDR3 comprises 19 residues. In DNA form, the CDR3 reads TGTGCCAGCAGCCACGGCGACTCCTTGGGCGAGGGGACTAATGAAAAACTGTTTTTT. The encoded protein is CASSHGDSLGEGTNEKLFF.

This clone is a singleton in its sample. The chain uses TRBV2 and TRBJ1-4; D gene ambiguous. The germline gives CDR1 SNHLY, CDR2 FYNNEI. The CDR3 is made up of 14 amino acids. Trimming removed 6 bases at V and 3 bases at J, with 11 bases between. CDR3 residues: CASRPGQANEKLFF. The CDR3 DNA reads TGTGCCAGCAGACCTGGCCAGGCTAATGAAAAACTGTTTTTT.

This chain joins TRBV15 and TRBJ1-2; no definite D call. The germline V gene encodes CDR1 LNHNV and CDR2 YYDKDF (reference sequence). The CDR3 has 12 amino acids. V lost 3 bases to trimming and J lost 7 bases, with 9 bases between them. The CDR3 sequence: CATSSSLPGYTF. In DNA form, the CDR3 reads TGTGCCACCAGCAGCTCGCTCCCTGGCTACACCTTC.

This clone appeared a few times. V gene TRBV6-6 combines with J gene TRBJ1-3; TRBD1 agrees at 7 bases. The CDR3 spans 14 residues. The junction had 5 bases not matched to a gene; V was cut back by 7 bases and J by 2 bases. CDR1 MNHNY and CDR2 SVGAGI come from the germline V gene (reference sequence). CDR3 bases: TGTGCCAGCAACGCCGGGACAGCTGGAAACACCATATATTTT. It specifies CASNAGTAGNTIYF.

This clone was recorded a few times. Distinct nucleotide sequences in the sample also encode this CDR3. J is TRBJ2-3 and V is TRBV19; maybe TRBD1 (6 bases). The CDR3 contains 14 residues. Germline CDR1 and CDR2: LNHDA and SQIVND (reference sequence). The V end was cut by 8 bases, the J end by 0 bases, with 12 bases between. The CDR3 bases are TGTGCCAGTCGAAGGGACACGAGCACAGATACGCAGTATTTT. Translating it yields CASRRDTSTDTQYF.

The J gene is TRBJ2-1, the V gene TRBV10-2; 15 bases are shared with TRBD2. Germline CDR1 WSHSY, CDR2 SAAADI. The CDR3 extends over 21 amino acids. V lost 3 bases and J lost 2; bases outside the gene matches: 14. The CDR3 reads CASSDPRGGTSGRYTYNEQFF. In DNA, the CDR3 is TGCGCCAGCAGTGACCCGAGGGGGGGGACTAGCGGGAGGTATACCTACAATGAGCAGTTCTTC.

For the CDR3, the DNA is TGTGCCAGCAGCCGACGAGCGGGGTCCTCTGGAAACACCATATATTTT. Protein: CASSRRAGSSGNTIYF. The chain combines TRBV7-2 with TRBJ1-3; D is unclear. The CDR3 contains 16 residues. CDR1 SGHTA and CDR2 FQGNSA come from the germline V gene. Between the trimmed V and J ends, which lost 5 bases and 0 bases, there was a span of 14 bases.

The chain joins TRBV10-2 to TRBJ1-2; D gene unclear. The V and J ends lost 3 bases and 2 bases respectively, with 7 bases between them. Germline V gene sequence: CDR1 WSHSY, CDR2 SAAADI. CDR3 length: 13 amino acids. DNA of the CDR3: TGCGCCAGCAGTGACGGGGTCAACTATGGCTACACCTTC. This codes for CASSDGVNYGYTF.

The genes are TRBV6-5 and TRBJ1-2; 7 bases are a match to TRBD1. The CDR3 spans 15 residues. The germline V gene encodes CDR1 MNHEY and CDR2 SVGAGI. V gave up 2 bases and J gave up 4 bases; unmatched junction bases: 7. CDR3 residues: CASSYDRESGYGYTF. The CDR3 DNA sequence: TGTGCCAGCAGTTACGACAGGGAGTCGGGCTATGGCTACACCTTC.